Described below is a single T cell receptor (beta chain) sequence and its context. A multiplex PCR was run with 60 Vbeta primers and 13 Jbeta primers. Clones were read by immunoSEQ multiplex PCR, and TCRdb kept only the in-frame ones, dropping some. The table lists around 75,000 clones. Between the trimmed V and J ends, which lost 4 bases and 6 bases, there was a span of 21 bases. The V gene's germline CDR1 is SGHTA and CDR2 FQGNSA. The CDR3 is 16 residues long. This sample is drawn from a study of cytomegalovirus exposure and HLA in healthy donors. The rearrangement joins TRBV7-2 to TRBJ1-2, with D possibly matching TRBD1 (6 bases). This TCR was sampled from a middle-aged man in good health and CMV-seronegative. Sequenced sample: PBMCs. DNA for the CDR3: TGTGCCAGCAGCTCCCGAGTTCTAGGGGGAGCTGATGGCTACACCTTC. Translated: CASSSRVLGGADGYTF.